A selection of T cell receptor beta chains follows, all from one sample in a study of vaccination and CD4 T cells after COVID-19. These TCRs are of unknown antigen specificity. MiXCR was run by TCRdb on the PCR reads, yielding one entry per CDR3 protein. The sample shows roughly 15,000 distinct CDR3 sequences, 52% of them seen only once. Source material: CD4+ T cells from blood, cultured in vitro. These receptors came from a human donor who had recovered from COVID-19. Both conserved end residues are part of each CDR3. D genes are given only for firm matches. The size entry is marked missing in some rows and otherwise reads once, few, many or a size class.

D,length,size,J,V,CDR3,DNA
NA,14,few,TRBJ1-2,TRBV5-1,CASSFGHLGTGYTF,TGCGCCAGCAGCTTTGGCCATTTGGGTACCGGCTACACCTTC
NA,16,NA,TRBJ2-1,TRBV7-2,CASSLDPRGLRNEQFF,TGTGCCAGCAGCTTAGATCCCCGGGGGCTCCGCAATGAGCAGTTCTTC
NA,15,NA,TRBJ2-4,TRBV6-1,CASSVGGGARNIQYF,TGTGCCAGCAGTGTCGGGGGAGGAGCCCGAAACATTCAGTACTTC
NA,13,NA,TRBJ2-5,TRBV7-2,CASSFFGSETQYF,TGTGCCAGCAGCTTCTTCGGTTCAGAGACCCAGTACTTC
NA,15,NA,TRBJ1-5,TRBV19,CASSIYRDSNQPQHF,TGTGCCAGTAGTATCTACAGGGATAGCAATCAGCCCCAGCATTTT
NA,13,NA,TRBJ2-5,TRBV5-1,CASSFRSGETQYF,TGCGCCAGCAGCTTCAGGAGCGGGGAGACCCAGTACTTC
NA,14,NA,TRBJ1-2,TRBV9,CASSVGSRLDGYTF,TGTGCCAGCAGCGTAGGGTCCCGCCTCGATGGCTACACCTTC
TRBD1,15,NA,TRBJ1-2,TRBV7-9,CASSAALTGGNGYTF,TGTGCCAGCAGCGCAGCCCTGACAGGGGGCAATGGCTACACCTTC
TRBD1,13,NA,TRBJ2-7,TRBV7-8,CASSLDRGHEQYF,TGTGCCAGCAGCTTAGACAGGGGGCACGAGCAGTACTTC
TRBD1,15,NA,TRBJ2-7,TRBV25-1,CASSPGGTGGYEQYF,TGTGCCAGCAGTCCAGGGGGGACAGGGGGTTACGAGCAGTACTTC
NA,12,NA,TRBJ2-3,TRBV7-3,CASSPEGDTQYF,TGTGCCAGCAGCCCGGAGGGGGATACGCAGTATTTT
TRBD2,15,NA,TRBJ2-3,TRBV10-3,CAITSGRLLTDTQYF,TGTGCCATCACAAGCGGGAGGTTGTTGACAGATACGCAGTATTTT
TRBD1,14,NA,TRBJ2-7,TRBV5-1,CASSWTGSFYEQCF,TGCGCCAGCAGCTGGACAGGGTCCTTCTACGAGCAGTGCTTC
TRBD2,15,NA,TRBJ2-7,TRBV5-1,CASSNLAGGSYEQYF,TGCGCCAGCAGCAATCTAGCGGGAGGGAGCTACGAGCAGTACTTC
NA,16,few,TRBJ1-1,TRBV6-2/TRBV6-3,CASSYSYGGSNTEAFF,TGTGCCAGCAGTTACTCGTACGGCGGATCGAACACTGAAGCTTTCTTT
NA,18,few,TRBJ2-2,TRBV6-5,CASSSPRAAPGPRGELFF,TGTGCCAGCAGTTCCCCCCGGGCCGCCCCCGGGCCCCGAGGGGAGCTGTTTTTT
NA,14,NA,TRBJ1-5,TRBV18,CASSFQGSIQPQHF,TGTGCCAGCTCGTTCCAGGGATCGATTCAGCCCCAGCATTTT
TRBD1,15,NA,TRBJ1-1,TRBV27,CASSPRGHVITEAFF,TGTGCCAGCAGTCCCAGGGGGCATGTTATCACTGAAGCTTTCTTT